These 18 T cell receptor beta chains were all obtained from the same sample, sequenced in a study of human CD8 memory T cell subsets. UMI-labeled 5' RACE produced the TCR beta libraries. TCRdb re-called the 5' RACE reads with MiXCR, one entry per CDR3 protein. Among around 8,200 distinct CDR3 sequences listed, 3% to 5% were seen once. The sample was CD8+ T cells from PBMCs. The receptors derive from a human donor in good health.

This clonotype was seen at least ten times. The J gene is TRBJ1-1, the V gene TRBV5-5; TRBD1 aligns across 7 bases. CDR3 size: 14 residues. Looked up from germline, CDR1 is SGHKS and CDR2 is YYEKEE (reference sequence). V lost 2 bases to trimming and J lost 3 bases; unmatched junction nucleotides: 4. The CDR3 DNA follows: TGTGCCAGCAGCTTCCAGGGGGGGTACACTGAAGCTTTCTTT. It encodes CASSFQGGYTEAFF. The complete variable domain, with remaining parts taken from reference TRBV5-5 and TRBJ1-1, reads DAGVTQSPTHLIKTRGQQVTLRCSPISGHKSVSWYQQVLGQGPQFIFQYYEKEERGRGNFPDRFSARQFPNYSSELNVNALLLGDSALYLCASSFQGGYTEAFFGQGTRLTVV.

By share, this clonotype counts as large. The genes are TRBV28 and TRBJ2-7; the D call may be TRBD1 or TRBD2 (5 bases each). The CDR3 runs to 12 residues. In germline, CDR1 is MDHEN, CDR2 SYDVKM. Trimming cost V 5 bases and J 11 bases, with 16 bases left between them. The chain's CDR3 is CASSDLSGTEYF. CDR3 in DNA: TGTGCCAGCAGTGATCTCTCCGGGACCGAGTACTTC.

Of note for this clonotype: A clone one base away is much larger, so this may be a read error. This chain uses TRBV4-3 with TRBJ2-7; D is unresolved. This CDR3 is built from 15 residues. The germline gives CDR1 LGHNA, CDR2 YSLEER. The CDR3: CPSSQEATGSYEQYF. The CDR3 DNA sequence: TGCCCCAGCAGCCAAGAAGCGACCGGCTCCTACGAGCAGTACTTC.

This clonotype showed up just a few times. The rearrangement links TRBV3-1 to TRBJ2-3; tentatively, D is TRBD1 (6 bases). CDR1 is LGHDT and CDR2 is YNNKEL in the germline V gene (reference sequence). The V and J ends lost 4 bases and 4 bases respectively, with 6 bases between them. The CDR3 length is 12 residues. The CDR3 loop reads CASSPGADTQYF. CDR3 DNA: TGTGCCAGCAGCCCAGGGGCAGATACGCAGTATTTT.

This clonotype appeared a few times. The CDR3 bases are TGTGCCAGCAGCCCTACAGGACTAGCGGGGGCGGCCCTCCGAAACACCGGGGAGCTGTTTTTT. It encodes CASSPTGLAGAALRNTGELFF. The chain couples TRBV5-6 to TRBJ2-2, with 13 positions matching TRBD2. This CDR3 comprises 21 residues. Unmatched junction bases numbered 17, after V lost 4 bases and J lost 2 bases. CDR1 and CDR2 from the germline V gene are SGHDT and YYEEEE. The full variable domain, with the rest looked up from reference TRBV5-6 and TRBJ2-2, is DAGVTQSPTHLIKTRGQQVTLRCSPKSGHDTVSWYQQALGQGPQFIFQYYEEEERQRGNFPDRFSGHQFPNYSSELNVNALLLGDSALYLCASSPTGLAGAALRNTGELFFGEGSRLTVL.

In regard to this clonotype: A much larger clone differs from this one at a single base, so this may be a read error. This rearrangement joins TRBV4-1 to TRBJ2-1; D unclear. V shed 5 bases and J shed 10 bases, with 9 bases lying between them. This CDR3 has 11 amino acids. CDR1 is MGHRA, CDR2 YSYEKL, per germline. CDR3 nucleotide sequence: TGCGCCAGCAGCGTCACGACGGAGCAGTTCTTC. Translating gives CASSVTTEQFF.

This clonotype was seen many times. The rearrangement uses TRBV7-8 and TRBJ1-5, with D unclear. Trimming left V 1 base short and J 0 bases short, with 10 bases between. Germline lookup yields CDR1 SGHVS and CDR2 FQNEAQ. This CDR3 has 16 residues. This CDR3 is CASSLGLVNSNQPQHF. For the CDR3, the DNA is TGTGCCAGCAGCTTAGGTTTGGTAAATAGCAATCAGCCCCAGCATTTT.

This clonotype was recorded at least ten times. The rearrangement joins TRBV6-2 or TRBV6-3 to TRBJ2-2; no clear D. Between the trimmed V and J ends, which lost 2 bases and 3 bases, there was a span of 13 bases. Per the germline V gene, CDR1 is MNHEY and CDR2 is SVGEGT. This CDR3 has 16 residues. The CDR3: CASSYDPLADTGELFF. DNA of the CDR3: TGTGCCAGCAGTTACGACCCCTTGGCGGACACCGGGGAGCTGTTTTTT.

This clonotype was counted many times. V and J are TRBV5-5 and TRBJ2-2; the D is unclear. The germline V gene encodes CDR1 SGHKS and CDR2 YYEKEE (reference sequence). Trimming removed 4 bases from V and 3 bases from J, with 16 bases in between. The CDR3 contains 16 residues. The CDR3 region is CASSQPTGSHTGELFF. The DNA for the CDR3 is TGTGCCAGCAGCCAACCTACCGGATCTCACACCGGGGAGCTGTTTTTT. The complete variable domain, with remaining parts taken from reference TRBV5-5 and TRBJ2-2, reads DAGVTQSPTHLIKTRGQQVTLRCSPISGHKSVSWYQQVLGQGPQFIFQYYEKEERGRGNFPDRFSARQFPNYSSELNVNALLLGDSALYLCASSQPTGSHTGELFFGEGSRLTVL.

At least ten counts were recorded for this clonotype. This rearrangement joins TRBV7-2 to TRBJ2-3; possible D gene TRBD2, 6 bases. Trimming stripped 3 bases from V and 9 bases from J, with 13 bases between. The CDR3 spans 13 residues. CDR1 and CDR2 (germline): SGHTA, FQGNSA. The CDR3 DNA is TGTGCCAGCAGCTTGGGGGGACCGGGCACGCAGTATTTT. It specifies CASSLGGPGTQYF.

This clonotype was counted at least ten times. The V call is TRBV28, the J call TRBJ2-3, with 10 bases that match TRBD2. Trimming cost V 6 bases and J 1 base; bases outside gene matches: 1. This CDR3 contains 14 residues. Germline-derived CDR1 and CDR2 are MDHEN and SYDVKM. The CDR3 coding sequence is TGTGCCAGCAGCCTAGCGGGGGGCACAGATACGCAGTATTTT. It specifies CASSLAGGTDTQYF. Complete variable domain (other parts from reference TRBV28 and TRBJ2-3): DVKVTQSSRYLVKRTGEKVFLECVQDMDHENMFWYRQDPGLGLRLIYFSYDVKMKEKGDIPEGYSVSREKKERFSLILESASTNQTSMYLCASSLAGGTDTQYFGPGTRLTVL.

This clonotype was seen at least ten times. V gene TRBV25-1 combines with J gene TRBJ1-1, with a weak D call TRBD1 (5 bases). In germline, CDR1 is MGHDK, CDR2 SYGVNS. V lost 8 bases and J 10 bases, leaving 23 bases between the germline ends. This CDR3 contains 14 residues. Here the CDR3 DNA reads TGTGCCAGCGGAAGCCGTTGGGGCAGGGAAGTAGCTTTCTTT. This translates into CASGSRWGREVAFF.

This clonotype was found many times. The rearrangement uses TRBV7-9 and TRBJ1-2; D is perhaps TRBD1 (5 bases). The CDR3 loop spans 15 amino acids. V lost 5 bases and J 5 bases, leaving 18 bases between the germline ends. Per germline, CDR1 SEHNR and CDR2 FQNEAQ (reference sequence). Written as DNA, the CDR3 is TGTGCCAGCAGCCAAGGCGGAGGGACGGAGTATGGCTACACCTTC. Its protein is CASSQGGGTEYGYTF.

This clonotype was seen a handful of times. The chain recombines TRBV5-4 with TRBJ1-2, with 11 bases lining up with TRBD1. Germline lookup yields CDR1 SGHNT and CDR2 YYREEE (reference sequence). The V segment lost 6 bases and the J segment 5 bases; nucleotides outside the gene matches: 6. The CDR3 has 14 amino acids. The CDR3 protein is CASTGQGAIYGYTF. CDR3 nucleotides: TGTGCCAGCACTGGACAGGGGGCGATATATGGCTACACCTTC.

Within the sample, this clonotype is medium-sized. The chain carries TRBV29-1 and TRBJ1-1; D is unclear. The CDR3 extends over 14 amino acids. CDR1 is SQVTM and CDR2 is ANQGSEA in the germline V gene. V was pared by 3 bases and J by 4 bases, with 15 bases between. The CDR3 DNA follows: TGCAGCGTTGAGTCCCTTAGTTTCGGCACTGAAGCTTTCTTT. Translation: CSVESLSFGTEAFF.

Many counts were recorded for this clonotype. The genes are TRBV6-2 or TRBV6-3 and TRBJ1-1, with D unresolved. This CDR3 contains 12 residues. The germline gives CDR1 MNHEY, CDR2 SVGEGT. Trimming removed 1 base at V and 7 bases at J, with 7 bases between. CDR3 region: CASSYFQNEAFF. The DNA of the CDR3 is TGTGCCAGCAGTTACTTCCAGAATGAAGCTTTCTTT.

In this sample, this clonotype turned up many times. This chain joins TRBV7-2 and TRBJ2-7; D is possibly TRBD1 (6 bases). This CDR3 region has 13 residues. V lost 6 bases and J lost 3, with 12 bases in between. Germline CDR1 reads SGHTA; CDR2 reads FQGNSA. CDR3 amino acids: CASSSSQGYEQYF. The CDR3 DNA reads TGTGCCAGCAGTTCTTCACAGGGCTACGAGCAGTACTTC.

This clonotype has just a few counts. This chain joins TRBV2 and TRBJ2-1; no clear D. The length of the CDR3 is 13 residues. V lost 5 bases and J 7 bases, leaving 12 bases between the germline ends. Germline CDR1 is SNHLY and CDR2 is FYNNEI. Here the CDR3 reads CASSPDLGNEQFF. CDR3 in DNA: TGTGCCAGCAGTCCCGACCTGGGGAATGAGCAGTTCTTC.